The T cell receptor (beta chain) under discussion was sequenced for a study of T cell changes during pregnancy in multiple sclerosis. The method was immunoSEQ multiplex PCR; TCRdb's version includes in-frame clones alone and lacks a portion of them. The sample shows about 40,000 clones, roughly nine tenths of them seen only once. V lost 8 bases, J lost 6 bases, and 14 bases lay in between. This CDR3 has 13 residues. CDR1 is WNHNN, CDR2 SYGVQD, per germline (reference sequence). There are a few counts of this clone. This chain links TRBV10-1 with TRBJ1-5; D gene uncertain. This TCR was recovered from a female donor with multiple sclerosis, enrolled in a pregnancy study. The specimen comprised CD4+ T cells from peripheral blood mononuclear cells, sampled before pregnancy. The CDR3 reads CASAGGDGQPQHF. The CDR3 coding sequence is TGCGCCAGCGCCGGCGGCGATGGTCAGCCCCAGCATTTT.